This record covers a single T cell receptor (beta chain). The antigen is undetermined. The CDR3 contains 19 residues. Per the germline V gene, CDR1 is KGHSH and CDR2 is LQKENI. J gave up 0 bases and V 3 bases, and 12 bases lay outside the gene matches. Vbeta (60) and Jbeta (13) primers were used in the PCR. Profiled with immunoSEQ multiplex PCR; TCRdb holds only in-frame clones, not every one. The data contain around 200,000 clones, 70% of them singletons. The data were obtained in a study of cytomegalovirus exposure and HLA in healthy donors. Findings and limits, study-wide: With DRB1 most and HLA-C fewest, TCR association rates differed between HLA loci in a later analysis.

The material sequenced was PBMCs. The sequence derives from a man aged 40-49 years in good health and CMV-seropositive. The chain employs TRBV18 and TRBJ2-2, with 8 positions matching TRBD1. The CDR3 region is CASSPWDRQVSSNTGELFF. CDR3 DNA sequence: TGTGCCAGCTCACCTTGGGACAGGCAAGTCTCTTCGAACACCGGGGAGCTGTTTTTT. The variable domain in full, completed from reference TRBV18 and TRBJ2-2, reads NAGVMQNPRHLVRRRGQEARLRCSPMKGHSHVYWYRQLPEEGLKFMVYLQKENIIDESGMPKERFSAEFPKEGPSILRIQQVVRGDSAAYFCASSPWDRQVSSNTGELFFGEGSRLTVL.